This is a list of T cell receptor beta chains from one sample in a study of siplizumab effects on memory and regulatory T cells. TCRdb's copy holds only in-frame clones and misses some; the assay was immunoSEQ multiplex PCR. Here the sample spans tens of thousands of clones, around 97% being singletons. The sequencing sample was made of naive CD8+ T cells sorted from blood. The receptors were gathered from a human donor in good health. Each CDR3 is given with its conserved first and last residue. The D gene is left open where the match is weak. The size field is filled for only some rows; it gives once, few, many or a size class.

D gene	clone size	V gene	J gene	CDR3 DNA	CDR3 protein
TRBD2	NA	TRBV13	TRBJ2-1	TGTGCCAGCAGCTCGGGACTAGCGCACTACAATGAGCAGTTCTTC	CASSSGLAHYNEQFF
TRBD1	NA	TRBV6-1	TRBJ1-5	TGTGCCAGCAGTGAAGGACAGGGGGGAAATCAGCCCCAGCATTTT	CASSEGQGGNQPQHF
NA	NA	TRBV27	TRBJ1-1	TGTGCCAGCAGTTTATTGGGTGACAGTCGGGAAGCTTTCTTT	CASSLLGDSREAFF
NA	NA	TRBV5-6	TRBJ2-1	TGTGCCAGCAGCTTGGTCGAGGGTGCCGATGAGCAGTTCTTC	CASSLVEGADEQFF
NA	NA	TRBV7-8	TRBJ2-2	TGTGCCAGCAGCCCGTGGGTGGTAGGCGCGAACACCGGGGAGCTGTTTTTT	CASSPWVVGANTGELFF
NA	NA	TRBV28	TRBJ2-1	TGTGCCAGCAGTTCCTCCGGACAGAAGCAGTTCTTC	CASSSSGQKQFF
NA	NA	TRBV6-6	TRBJ2-1	TGTGCCAGCAGGGACAGTGGTGAGCAGTTCTTC	CASRDSGEQFF
NA	NA	TRBV14	TRBJ2-1	TGTGCCAGCAGCCAAGTTCCCGACCTGGGGCGGGATGAGCAGTTCTTC	CASSQVPDLGRDEQFF
NA	NA	TRBV6-1	TRBJ1-1	TGTGCCAGCAGATCAATTGAAGCTTTCTTT	CASRSIEAFF
NA	NA	TRBV9	TRBJ2-2	TGTGCCAGCAGCGCCTATCAGGGTGCCGGGGAGCTGTTTTTT	CASSAYQGAGELFF
NA	NA	TRBV7-9	TRBJ1-1	TGTGCCAGCAGCTTAGATCCAGGACCTGAAGCTTTCTTT	CASSLDPGPEAFF
TRBD2	few	TRBV25-1	TRBJ2-5	TGTGCCAGCGGGGCACTAGCGGAACAGACCCAGTACTTC	CASGALAEQTQYF
TRBD1	NA	TRBV9	TRBJ2-7	TGTGCCAGCAGCCCGGGACAGAGTTACGAGCAGTACTTC	CASSPGQSYEQYF
NA	NA	TRBV10-2	TRBJ1-4	TGCGCCAGCAGTGATCCGGGTCGCGATGAAAAACTGTTTTTT	CASSDPGRDEKLFF
NA	NA	TRBV29-1	TRBJ2-7	TGCAGCGTTGCACTCGGCTTCTCCTACGAGCAGTACTTC	CSVALGFSYEQYF
NA	NA	TRBV27	TRBJ1-2	TGTGCCAGCAGTCCCGTCGATGGGCCGGATGGCTACACCTTC	CASSPVDGPDGYTF
TRBD2	NA	TRBV6-4	TRBJ2-2	TGTGCCAGCAGTGCTCATAGCGGGAGGGCCACCGGGGAGCTGTTTTTT	CASSAHSGRATGELFF
TRBD1	NA	TRBV7-6	TRBJ1-4	TGTGCCAGCAGCCCCCACCGGACAGGGGAACTGTTTTTT	CASSPHRTGELFF
NA	NA	TRBV11-2	TRBJ1-2	TGTGCCAGCAGCTTAGAACAGTATACCGGCTACACCTTC	CASSLEQYTGYTF